The entry below gives a single T cell receptor beta chain sequence along with its context. As processed by the authors: Reference gene primer amplification yielded estimated nucleated cell counts. The assay was immunoSEQ multiplex PCR, and TCRdb's table has in-frame clones only and misses some. The V and J calls and clone size are taken from that table; D and trimming were inferred from the DNA. The table shows about 170,000 clones, with 82% occurring only once. This sample is drawn from a study of blood T cell repertoires in COVID-19. Overall study: Collection of acute and convalescent COVID-19 samples took place in the United States, Italy and Spain. PBMCs, B-cell-depleted T cells, or T cells provided the cDNA or gDNA that made up the material.

Patients at the Seattle site were enrolled during active infection and followed longitudinally. Trimming removed 0 bases at V and 2 bases at J, with 10 bases between. The CDR3 is 15 amino acids. In germline, CDR1 is SGHTA, CDR2 FQGTGA. Material: peripheral blood. The chain joins TRBV7-3 to TRBJ2-5; a possible D gene is TRBD1 (6 bases). This sequence was found in a woman in her thirties or forties with COVID-19, enrolled during active disease. Written as DNA, the CDR3 is TGTGCCAGCAGCTTAACCGGGACAAGTCAAGAGACCCAGTACTTC. Translated: CASSLTGTSQETQYF.